This TCR beta chain was observed in a study of blood T cell repertoires in COVID-19. Authors' methods: Reference gene primer amplification yielded estimated nucleated cell counts. Sequencing used immunoSEQ multiplex PCR; TCRdb keeps in-frame clones, though not all of them. D and trimming were read from the DNA, whereas the V and J calls and clone size are those reported in that table. The sample includes about 160,000 clones, approximately 82% seen only once; the top ten take over 20%. Germline CDR1 and CDR2: SGHRS and YFSETQ. The CDR3 is 12 residues long. Trimming stripped 3 bases from V and 9 bases from J, with 10 bases between.

The sequenced sample was peripheral blood. The source is a woman aged 80 or over with acute or convalescent COVID-19. The rearrangement joins TRBV5-1 to TRBJ2-1; D call uncertain. The CDR3 loop reads CASSSIAGEQFF. In DNA, the CDR3 is TGCGCCAGCAGCTCAATAGCTGGTGAGCAGTTCTTC.